The 29 T cell receptor beta chains presented below share a single source sample, sequenced in a study of cytomegalovirus exposure and HLA in healthy donors. PCR employed 60 Vbeta and 13 Jbeta primers. Sequencing used immunoSEQ multiplex PCR; TCRdb keeps in-frame clones, though not all of them. The sample records over 55,000 clones, less than 75% being singletons. The source material was PBMCs. The source of these receptors is a man aged 35-49 years in good health and CMV-seropositive.

This clone turned up a few times. The gene calls are TRBV25-1 and TRBJ2-5; 10 bases fit TRBD2. CDR3 length equals 17 residues. Losses at the gene ends were 1 base for V and 5 bases for J; bases not matched to a gene: 10. The V gene's germline CDR1 is MGHDK and CDR2 SYGVNS. The CDR3 sequence: CASSESSLAGARETQYF. CDR3 nucleotides: TGTGCCAGCAGTGAATCGAGTCTAGCGGGAGCACGGGAGACCCAGTACTTC.

The V and J genes are TRBV5-6 and TRBJ1-1; the match to TRBD1 covers 7 bases. CDR3 length equals 17 residues. Trimming removed 2 bases from V and 0 bases from J; junction bases left unmatched: 10. Germline V gives CDR1 SGHDT, CDR2 YYEEEE. The CDR3 region is CASSFSPGQSMNTEAFF. The CDR3 DNA is TGTGCCAGCAGCTTTTCCCCGGGACAGAGCATGAACACTGAAGCTTTCTTT.

This clone came up a few times. The rearrangement links TRBV29-1 to TRBJ1-3; D uncertain. The CDR3 runs 13 residues. From germline, CDR1 is SQVTM and CDR2 ANQGSEA. V was trimmed by 2 bases and J by 0 bases, leaving 5 bases between them. CDR3: CSVETYSGNTIYF. CDR3 DNA: TGCAGCGTTGAAACCTACTCTGGAAACACCATATATTTT.

The gene calls are TRBV10-3 and TRBJ2-3; 8 bases match TRBD1. From germline, CDR1 is ENHRY and CDR2 SYGVKD. CDR3 length equals 15 residues. Trimming at V came to 11 bases and at J to 8 bases, leaving 18 bases not matched to a gene. For the CDR3, the DNA is TGTGCCTCAGCGGTATCGGACAGGGCTCAAGGTACGCAGTATTTT. Translating gives CASAVSDRAQGTQYF.

The chain joins TRBV10-2 to TRBJ1-5, with 9 positions matching TRBD1. The CDR3 covers 19 residues. Germline lookup yields CDR1 WSHSY and CDR2 SAAADI. V lost 4 bases to trimming and J lost 2 bases; unmatched junction nucleotides: 15. CDR3 nucleotides: TGCGCCAGCAGTGGCACCTGGGACAGGGTCCAGGATGGCAATCAGCCCCAGCATTTT. It encodes CASSGTWDRVQDGNQPQHF.

This chain links TRBV9 with TRBJ2-5; TRBD2 matches at 7 bases. Germline CDR1 and CDR2: SGDLS and YYNGEE. This CDR3 is built from 14 residues. V was pared by 3 bases and J by 4 bases, with 6 bases of the junction left unmatched. The CDR3 DNA reads TGTGCCAGCAGCGAGGGAGGGAGGGGAGAGACCCAGTACTTC. Its protein product is CASSEGGRGETQYF.

The V and J genes are TRBV11-1 and TRBJ2-5, with TRBD2 matching 9 bases. This CDR3 spans 14 amino acids. V gave up 5 bases and J gave up 3 bases; unmatched junction bases: 4. Germline CDR1 and CDR2: SGHAT and FQDESV (reference sequence). The CDR3, as DNA: TGTGCCAGCAGCACGGGACTAGCAGAAGAGACCCAGTACTTC. It yields the protein CASSTGLAEETQYF. The complete variable domain, with remaining parts taken from reference TRBV11-1 and TRBJ2-5, reads EAEVAQSPRYKITEKSQAVAFWCDPISGHATLYWYRQILGQGPELLVQFQDESVVDDSQLPKDRFSAERLKGVDSTLKIQPAELGDSAMYLCASSTGLAEETQYFGPGTRLLVL.

J is TRBJ1-5 and V is TRBV18, with 8 bases that match TRBD1. The CDR3 sequence is 15 residues long. Per the germline V gene, CDR1 is KGHSH and CDR2 is LQKENI. V was pared by 3 bases and J by 2 bases, with 3 bases of the junction left unmatched. The CDR3 is CASSPDRVGNQPQHF. The DNA of the CDR3 is TGTGCCAGCTCACCGGACAGGGTCGGCAATCAGCCCCAGCATTTT.

The chain carries TRBV6-5 and TRBJ1-6; 8 nucleotides agree with TRBD1. The CDR3 is 13 residues long. With 6 bases clipped from V and 9 bases from J, the junction kept 4 bases outside the gene matches. Germline-derived CDR1 and CDR2 are MNHEY and SVGAGI. CDR3 sequence: CASSPQGGSPLHF. CDR3 DNA sequence: TGTGCCAGCAGCCCACAGGGGGGTTCACCCCTCCACTTT.

The chain employs TRBV27 and TRBJ1-2; D is perhaps TRBD1 (5 bases). The ends were cut back, 5 bases at V and 4 bases at J, with 11 bases in the middle. CDR1 is MNHEY, CDR2 SMNVEV, per germline (reference sequence). CDR3 length equals 13 residues. The CDR3 sequence: CASSKGPIYGYTF. The CDR3 DNA reads as TGTGCCAGCAGTAAGGGGCCAATCTATGGCTACACCTTC.

The chain recombines TRBV28 with TRBJ2-2; D remains unclear. Germline assignment: CDR1 MDHEN and CDR2 SYDVKM. This CDR3 is built from 17 residues. Trimming removed 6 bases from V and 0 bases from J, with 17 bases in between. For the CDR3, the DNA is TGTGCCAGCAGATCCCATAAGACACTCTCGAACACCGGGGAGCTGTTTTTT. Protein product: CASRSHKTLSNTGELFF.

The chain uses TRBV5-6 and TRBJ2-5; a weak D match, TRBD2 (5 bases). Germline V gene data show CDR1 as SGHDT and CDR2 as YYEEEE. V was trimmed by 1 base and J by 0 bases, leaving 7 bases between them. The CDR3 is 14 amino acids. CDR3 sequence (DNA): TGTGCCAGCAGCTTGTCCGGGGACCAAGAGACCCAGTACTTC. The encoded protein is CASSLSGDQETQYF.

The V call is TRBV5-1, the J call TRBJ2-3; D is possibly TRBD2 (6 bases). V was shortened by 0 bases and J by 1 base, with 9 bases between the two germline ends. Per the germline V gene, CDR1 is SGHRS and CDR2 is YFSETQ. This CDR3 region has 15 residues. CDR3 residues: CASSLGVAGTDTQYF. CDR3 bases: TGCGCCAGCAGCTTGGGGGTAGCGGGCACAGATACGCAGTATTTT.

The table lists this clone with a few counts. V usage is TRBV19 and J usage is TRBJ1-6; no definite D call. The CDR3 sequence is 16 residues long. V was cut by 0 bases and J by 10 bases, with 16 bases left in between. Germline loops: CDR1 LNHDA, CDR2 SQIVND (reference sequence). Here the CDR3 DNA reads TGTGCCAGTAGTATAGATCGGGGAGCGGGGAGCTCACCCCTCCACTTT. The encoded protein is CASSIDRGAGSSPLHF.

The genes are TRBV9 and TRBJ1-5; perhaps TRBD1 as D (6 bases). Germline V gene data show CDR1 as SGDLS and CDR2 as YYNGEE. Trimming took off 4 bases at V and 0 bases at J, with 14 bases between the two ends. This CDR3 spans 16 amino acids. The CDR3 bases are TGTGCCAGCAGCTCGGGGGGCCCCAATAGCAATCAGCCCCAGCATTTT. Translated: CASSSGGPNSNQPQHF.

The V gene is TRBV6-5, the J gene TRBJ2-3, with D tentatively TRBD2 (6 bases). The V end lost 3 bases, the J end lost 5 bases, and 12 bases lay between the germline ends. From germline, CDR1 is MNHEY and CDR2 SVGAGI. The CDR3 covers 14 residues. As DNA, the CDR3 is TGTGCCAGCAGTTATGGGGGAGCGGGAGATACGCAGTATTTT. It encodes CASSYGGAGDTQYF.

This clone showed up just a few times. The chain employs TRBV7-3 and TRBJ2-1; 10 positions agree with TRBD2. The CDR3 spans 15 residues. Germline trimming cut 6 bases from V and 7 bases from J; bases unmatched to any gene: 9. Germline CDR1 is SGHTA and CDR2 is FQGTGA. The CDR3 DNA sequence: TGTGCCAGCAGGGGGCGGACTAGCGGACCGAATGAGCAGTTCTTC. The encoded protein is CASRGRTSGPNEQFF.

The CDR3 sequence is CASSQDAGGGNEQFF. The CDR3 DNA follows: TGCGCCAGCAGCCAAGATGCGGGGGGGGGCAATGAGCAGTTCTTC. The V gene is TRBV4-3, the J gene TRBJ2-1, with 9 bases lining up with TRBD2. Germline V gives CDR1 LGHNA, CDR2 YSLEER. V shed 0 bases and J 6 bases; nucleotides not matched to a gene: 3. This CDR3 has 15 residues.

The V and J genes are TRBV15 and TRBJ1-1; D is uncertain. The germline CDR1 and CDR2 sequences are LNHNV and YYDKDF (reference sequence). CDR3 length equals 15 residues. The V and J ends lost 5 bases and 0 bases respectively, with 13 bases between them. CDR3 sequence: CATSVERTLNTEAFF. CDR3 nucleotides: TGTGCCACCAGCGTTGAAAGGACTTTGAACACTGAAGCTTTCTTT.

The V gene is TRBV2, the J gene TRBJ1-4; weak D call: TRBD1 (5 bases). Trimming took 3 bases from V and 7 from J, leaving 12 bases between them. CDR1 is SNHLY, CDR2 FYNNEI, per germline. The CDR3 length is 14 residues. The CDR3 DNA is TGTGCCAGCAGTGACCCAGGGCGAGGTGAAAAACTGTTTTTT. Translation gives CASSDPGRGEKLFF.

The rearrangement links TRBV5-1 to TRBJ1-6; D is ambiguous. CDR1 and CDR2 (germline): SGHRS, YFSETQ. CDR3 length: 14 amino acids. Between the trimmed V and J ends, which lost 0 bases and 8 bases, there was a span of 9 bases. The CDR3 DNA reads TGCGCCAGCAGCTTGGGGCAGACTGATTCACCCCTCCACTTT. Translating it yields CASSLGQTDSPLHF.

A few counts support this clone. V is TRBV5-6 and J is TRBJ2-5; D is possibly TRBD1 (6 bases). The CDR3 extends over 14 amino acids. The ends were cut back, 4 bases at V and 3 bases at J, with 13 bases in the middle. CDR1 and CDR2 from the germline V gene are SGHDT and YYEEEE. CDR3 sequence (DNA): TGTGCCAGCAGCGCACAGGGCTTGGAAGAGACCCAGTACTTC. Amino acids: CASSAQGLEETQYF.

The V gene is TRBV4-1, the J gene TRBJ2-1, with a possible D match to TRBD2 (6 bases). Germline-derived CDR1 and CDR2 are MGHRA and YSYEKL. Trimming pared 5 bases from V and 9 bases from J, leaving 14 bases between. CDR3 length: 13 residues. The CDR3 is CASSFREWGEQFF. Written as DNA, the CDR3 is TGCGCCAGCAGCTTCCGGGAGTGGGGTGAGCAGTTCTTC.

Only a few counts were recorded for this clone. The rearrangement links TRBV6-6 to TRBJ1-3; D remains unclear. V was shortened by 5 bases and J by 4 bases, with 6 bases between the two germline ends. The CDR3 covers 12 residues. CDR1 is MNHNY and CDR2 is SVGAGI in the germline V gene (reference sequence). The CDR3 sequence: CASSPLGNTIYF. The CDR3 nucleotides read TGTGCCAGCAGTCCCCTGGGAAACACCATATATTTT.

The chain employs TRBV30 and TRBJ1-1; weak D call: TRBD1 (5 bases). Germline CDR1 reads GTSNPN; CDR2 reads SVGIG (reference sequence). CDR3 length equals 12 residues. Trimming removed 7 bases from V and 2 bases from J, with 11 bases in between. CDR3 residues: CASRVFNTEAFF. The DNA of the CDR3 is TGTGCCTCCAGGGTATTTAACACTGAAGCTTTCTTT.

The chain couples TRBV29-1 to TRBJ1-1; D gene unclear. The CDR3 is 11 residues long. CDR1 is SQVTM and CDR2 is ANQGSEA in the germline V gene. Deletions cut 4 bases from V and 8 bases from J, with 11 bases between. CDR3 residues: CSVVDGREAFF. In nucleotides, the CDR3 is TGCAGCGTTGTCGATGGCCGAGAAGCTTTCTTT.

This chain joins TRBV10-3 and TRBJ1-4; TRBD1 aligns across 11 bases. Trimming at V came to 4 bases and at J to 8 bases, leaving 6 bases not matched to a gene. Germline CDR1 and CDR2: ENHRY and SYGVKD. This CDR3 has 15 amino acids. The CDR3 sequence: CAISALDRGLEKLFF. DNA of the CDR3: TGTGCCATCAGTGCCCTGGACAGGGGGCTCGAAAAACTGTTTTTT.

The V and J genes are TRBV11-3 and TRBJ2-2, with D perhaps matching TRBD1 (6 bases). V was trimmed by 2 bases and J by 5 bases, leaving 6 bases between them. CDR1 and CDR2 (germline): SGHNT, YENEEA. This CDR3 has 13 residues. For the CDR3, the DNA is TGTGCCAGCAGCTTAACAGGGACCGGGGAGCTGTTTTTT. It specifies CASSLTGTGELFF.

The genes are TRBV18 and TRBJ1-4; 8 bases are a match to TRBD1. The CDR3 covers 13 residues. V lost 3 bases to trimming and J lost 6 bases; unmatched junction nucleotides: 0. The germline V gene encodes CDR1 KGHSH and CDR2 LQKENI. The CDR3 protein is CASSPDRDEKLFF. The CDR3 DNA reads as TGTGCCAGCTCACCGGACAGGGATGAAAAACTGTTTTTT.